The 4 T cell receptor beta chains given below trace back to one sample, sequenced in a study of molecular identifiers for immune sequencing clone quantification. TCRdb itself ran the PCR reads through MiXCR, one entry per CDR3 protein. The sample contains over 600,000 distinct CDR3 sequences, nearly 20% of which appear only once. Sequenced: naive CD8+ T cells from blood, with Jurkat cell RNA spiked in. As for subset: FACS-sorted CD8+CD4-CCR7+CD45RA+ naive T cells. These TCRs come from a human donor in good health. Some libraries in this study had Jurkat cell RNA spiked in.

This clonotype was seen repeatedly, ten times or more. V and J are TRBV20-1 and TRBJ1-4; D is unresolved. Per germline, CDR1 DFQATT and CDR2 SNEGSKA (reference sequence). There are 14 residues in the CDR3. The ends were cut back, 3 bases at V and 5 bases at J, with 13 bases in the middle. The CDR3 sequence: CSASYGVRNEKLFF. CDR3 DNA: TGCAGTGCTAGTTATGGAGTGAGGAATGAAAAACTGTTTTTT.

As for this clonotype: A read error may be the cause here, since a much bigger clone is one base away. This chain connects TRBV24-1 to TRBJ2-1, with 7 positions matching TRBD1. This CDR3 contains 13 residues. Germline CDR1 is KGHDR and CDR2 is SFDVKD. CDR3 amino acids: CATRNRGGDERFF. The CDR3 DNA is TGTGCCACCAGAAATAGAGGGGGCGATGAGCGGTTCTTC.

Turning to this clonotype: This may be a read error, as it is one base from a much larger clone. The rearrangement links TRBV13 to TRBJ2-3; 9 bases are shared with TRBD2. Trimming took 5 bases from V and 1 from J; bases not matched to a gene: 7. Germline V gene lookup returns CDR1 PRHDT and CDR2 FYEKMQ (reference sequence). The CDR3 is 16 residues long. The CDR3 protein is CASSPVTSGGTDTQYF. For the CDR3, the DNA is TGTGCCAGCAGCCCGGTGACTAGCGGTGGCACAGATACGCAGTATTTT.

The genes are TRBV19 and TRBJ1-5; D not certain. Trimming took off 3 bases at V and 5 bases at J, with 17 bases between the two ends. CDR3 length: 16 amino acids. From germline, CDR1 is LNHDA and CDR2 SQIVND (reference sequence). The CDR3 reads CASSMAVSLRDQPQHF. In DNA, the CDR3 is TGTGCCAGTAGTATGGCGGTCAGCCTAAGGGATCAGCCCCAGCATTTT.